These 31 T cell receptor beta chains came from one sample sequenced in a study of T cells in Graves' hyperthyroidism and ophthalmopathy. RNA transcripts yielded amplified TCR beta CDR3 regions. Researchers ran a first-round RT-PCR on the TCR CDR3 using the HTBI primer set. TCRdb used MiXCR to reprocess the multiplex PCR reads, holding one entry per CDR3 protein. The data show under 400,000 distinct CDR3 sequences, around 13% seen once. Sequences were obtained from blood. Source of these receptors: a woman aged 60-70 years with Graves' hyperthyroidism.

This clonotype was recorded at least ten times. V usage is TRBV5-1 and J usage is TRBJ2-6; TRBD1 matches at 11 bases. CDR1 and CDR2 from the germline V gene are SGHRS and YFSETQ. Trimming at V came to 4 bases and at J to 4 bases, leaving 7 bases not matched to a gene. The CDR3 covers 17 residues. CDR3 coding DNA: TGCGCCAGCAGCAGGACAGGGGGCGCAGCCGGGGCCAACGTCCTGACTTTC. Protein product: CASSRTGGAAGANVLTF.

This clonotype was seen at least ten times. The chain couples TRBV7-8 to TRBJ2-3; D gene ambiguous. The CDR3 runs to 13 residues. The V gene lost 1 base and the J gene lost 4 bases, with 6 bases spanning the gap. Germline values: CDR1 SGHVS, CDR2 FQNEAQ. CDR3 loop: CASSLVGSDTQYF. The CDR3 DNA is TGTGCCAGCAGCTTAGTAGGGTCAGATACGCAGTATTTT.

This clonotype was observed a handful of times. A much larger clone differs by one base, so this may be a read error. As DNA, the CDR3 is TGTGCCAGCGCAAGGGAAGGGTATCAGCCCCCGCATTTT. Its translation is CASAREGYQPPHF. This chain joins TRBV12-3 or TRBV12-4 and TRBJ1-5; no clear D. The CDR3 is 13 amino acids.

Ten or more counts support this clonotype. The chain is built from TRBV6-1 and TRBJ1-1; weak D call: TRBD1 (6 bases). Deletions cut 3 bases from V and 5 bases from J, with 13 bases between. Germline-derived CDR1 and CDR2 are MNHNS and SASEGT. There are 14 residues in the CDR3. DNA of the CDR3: TGTGCCAGCAGTGAGCACAGGGAAGGGACTGAAGCTTTCTTT. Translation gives CASSEHREGTEAFF.

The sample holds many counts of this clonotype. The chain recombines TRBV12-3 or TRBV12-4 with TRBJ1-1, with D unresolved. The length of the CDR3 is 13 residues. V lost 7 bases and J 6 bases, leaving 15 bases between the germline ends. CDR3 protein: CASTLFGVAEAFF. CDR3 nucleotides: TGTGCCAGCACCCTGTTTGGGGTAGCTGAAGCTTTCTTT.

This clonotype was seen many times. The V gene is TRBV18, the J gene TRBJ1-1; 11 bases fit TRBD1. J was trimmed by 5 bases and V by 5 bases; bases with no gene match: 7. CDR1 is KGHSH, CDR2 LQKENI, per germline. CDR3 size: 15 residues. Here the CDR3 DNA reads TGTGCCAGCTCATCCGGACAGGGGGCCTTAACTGAAGCTTTCTTT. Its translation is CASSSGQGALTEAFF.

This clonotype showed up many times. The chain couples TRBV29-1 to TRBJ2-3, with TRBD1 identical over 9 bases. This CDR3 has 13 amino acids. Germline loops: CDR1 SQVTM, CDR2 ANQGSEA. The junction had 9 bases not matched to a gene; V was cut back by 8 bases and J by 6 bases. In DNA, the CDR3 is TGCAGCTACGCCGGGACAGGGTCGGATACGCAGTATTTT. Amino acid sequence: CSYAGTGSDTQYF.

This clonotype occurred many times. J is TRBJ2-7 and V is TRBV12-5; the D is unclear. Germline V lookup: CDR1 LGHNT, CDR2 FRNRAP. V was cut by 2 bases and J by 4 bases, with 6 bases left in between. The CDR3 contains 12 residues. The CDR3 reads CASGLSNYEQYF. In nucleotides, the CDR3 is TGTGCTAGTGGTTTGAGTAATTACGAGCAGTACTTC. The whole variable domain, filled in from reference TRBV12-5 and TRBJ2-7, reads DARVTQTPRHKVTEMGQEVTMRCQPILGHNTVFWYRQTMMQGLELLAYFRNRAPLDDSGMPKDRFSAEMPDATLATLKIQPSEPRDSAVYFCASGLSNYEQYFGPGTRLTVT.

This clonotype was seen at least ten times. CDR3 DNA: TGTGCCAGCACCGAACTAGCGTATGACAAAAAGACCCAGTACTTC. Encoded protein: CASTELAYDKKTQYF. The chain links TRBV6-1 to TRBJ2-5, with TRBD2 matching over 7 bases. Germline V gene lookup returns CDR1 MNHNS and CDR2 SASEGT. The V gene end was trimmed by 7 bases and the J gene end by 6 bases; junction bases not matched to a gene: 14. There are 15 residues in the CDR3.

The CDR3 DNA sequence: TGCGCCAGCAGCCAGCATGTCGGAGGTGGCGGGATCGATGAGCAGTTCTTC. It is translated as CASSQHVGGGGIDEQFF. The genes are TRBV4-1 and TRBJ2-1; D possibly corresponds to TRBD2 (6 bases). V was clipped by 3 bases and J by 8 bases, with 23 bases between them. The germline gives CDR1 MGHRA, CDR2 YSYEKL. The CDR3 runs to 17 residues.

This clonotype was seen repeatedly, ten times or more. The CDR3 bases are TGTGCCAGCAGCTTATTGCGGACTCGCACAGATACGCAGTATTTT. Translation: CASSLLRTRTDTQYF. The chain uses TRBV13 and TRBJ2-3; D is possibly TRBD2 (5 bases). The germline CDR1 and CDR2 sequences are PRHDT and FYEKMQ (reference sequence). V lost 2 bases and J lost 1, with 10 bases in between. CDR3 length equals 15 residues.

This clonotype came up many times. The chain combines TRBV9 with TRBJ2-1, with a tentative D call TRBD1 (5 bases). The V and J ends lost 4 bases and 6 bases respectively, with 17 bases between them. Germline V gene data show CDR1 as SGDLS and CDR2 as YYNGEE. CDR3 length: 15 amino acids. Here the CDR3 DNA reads TGTGCCAGCAGCCCTGACAGAATTGCGGCCAATGAGCAGTTCTTC. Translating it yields CASSPDRIAANEQFF.

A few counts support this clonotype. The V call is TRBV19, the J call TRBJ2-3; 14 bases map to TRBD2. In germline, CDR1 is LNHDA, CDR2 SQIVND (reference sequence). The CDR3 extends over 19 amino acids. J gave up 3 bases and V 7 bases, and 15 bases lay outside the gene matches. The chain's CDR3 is CASTPRRLAGGPRTDTQYF. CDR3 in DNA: TGTGCCAGTACCCCGAGGCGACTAGCGGGAGGGCCGCGAACAGATACGCAGTATTTT.

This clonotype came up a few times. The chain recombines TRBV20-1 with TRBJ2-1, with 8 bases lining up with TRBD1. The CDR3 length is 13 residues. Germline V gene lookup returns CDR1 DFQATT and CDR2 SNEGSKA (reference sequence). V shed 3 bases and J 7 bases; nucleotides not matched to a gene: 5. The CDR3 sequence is CSASQGAGNEQFF. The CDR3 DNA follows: TGCAGTGCTAGTCAGGGGGCTGGAAATGAGCAGTTCTTC.

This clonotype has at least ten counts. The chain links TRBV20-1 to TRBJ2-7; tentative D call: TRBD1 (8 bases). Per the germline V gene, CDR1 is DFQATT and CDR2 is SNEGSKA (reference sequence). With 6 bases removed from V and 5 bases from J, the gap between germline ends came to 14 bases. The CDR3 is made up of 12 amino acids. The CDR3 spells CSAGQGGDEQYF. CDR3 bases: TGCAGTGCCGGACAGGGAGGGGACGAGCAGTACTTC.

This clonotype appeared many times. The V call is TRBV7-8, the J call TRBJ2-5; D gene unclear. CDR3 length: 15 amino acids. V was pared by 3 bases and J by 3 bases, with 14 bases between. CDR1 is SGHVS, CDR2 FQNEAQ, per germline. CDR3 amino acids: CASSFLWERKETQYF. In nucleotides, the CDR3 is TGTGCCAGCAGCTTTTTGTGGGAAAGAAAAGAGACCCAGTACTTC.

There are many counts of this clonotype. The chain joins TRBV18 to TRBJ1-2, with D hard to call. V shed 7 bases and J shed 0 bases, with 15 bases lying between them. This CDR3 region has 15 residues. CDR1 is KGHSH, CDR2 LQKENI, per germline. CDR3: CASFIGSSANYGYTF. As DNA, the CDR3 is TGTGCCAGCTTCATCGGATCATCTGCTAACTATGGCTACACCTTC.

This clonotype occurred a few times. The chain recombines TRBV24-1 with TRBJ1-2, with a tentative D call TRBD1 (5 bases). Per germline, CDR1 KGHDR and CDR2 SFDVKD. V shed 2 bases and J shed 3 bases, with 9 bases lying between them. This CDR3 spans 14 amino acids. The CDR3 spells CATSDWGRHYGYTF. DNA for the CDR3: TGTGCCACCAGTGATTGGGGACGACACTATGGCTACACCTTC.

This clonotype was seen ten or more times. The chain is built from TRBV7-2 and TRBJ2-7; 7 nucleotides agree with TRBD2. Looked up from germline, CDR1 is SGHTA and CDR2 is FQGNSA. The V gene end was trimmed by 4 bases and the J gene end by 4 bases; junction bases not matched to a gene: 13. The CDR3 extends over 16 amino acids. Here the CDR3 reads CASSSNRRLAAYEQYF. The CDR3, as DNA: TGTGCCAGCAGCTCGAACCGCCGACTAGCCGCATACGAGCAGTACTTC.

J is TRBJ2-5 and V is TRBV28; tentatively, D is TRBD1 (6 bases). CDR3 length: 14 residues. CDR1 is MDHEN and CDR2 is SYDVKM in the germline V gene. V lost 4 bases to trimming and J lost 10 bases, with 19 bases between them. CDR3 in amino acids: CASSSPGQKGHQYF. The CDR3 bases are TGTGCCAGCAGTTCGCCTGGACAGAAGGGGCACCAGTACTTC.

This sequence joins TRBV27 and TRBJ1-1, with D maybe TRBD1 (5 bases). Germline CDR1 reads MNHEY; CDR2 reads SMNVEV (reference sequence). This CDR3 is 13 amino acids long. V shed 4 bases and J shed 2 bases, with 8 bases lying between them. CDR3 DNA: TGTGCCAGCAGTTGGACACCCAACACTGAAGCTTTCTTT. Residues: CASSWTPNTEAFF.

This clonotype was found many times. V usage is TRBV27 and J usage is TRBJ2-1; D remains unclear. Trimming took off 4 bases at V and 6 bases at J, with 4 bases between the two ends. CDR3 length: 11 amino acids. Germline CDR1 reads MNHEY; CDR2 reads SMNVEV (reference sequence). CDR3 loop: CASSYLNEQFF. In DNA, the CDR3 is TGTGCCAGCAGTTATCTCAATGAGCAGTTCTTC.

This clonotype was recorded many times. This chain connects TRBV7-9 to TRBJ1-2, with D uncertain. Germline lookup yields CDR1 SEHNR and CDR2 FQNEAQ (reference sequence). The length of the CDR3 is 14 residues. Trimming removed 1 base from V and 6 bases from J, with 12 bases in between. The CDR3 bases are TGTGCCAGCAGCTTAGGCCGGGAACGGAATGGCTACACCTTC. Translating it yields CASSLGRERNGYTF.

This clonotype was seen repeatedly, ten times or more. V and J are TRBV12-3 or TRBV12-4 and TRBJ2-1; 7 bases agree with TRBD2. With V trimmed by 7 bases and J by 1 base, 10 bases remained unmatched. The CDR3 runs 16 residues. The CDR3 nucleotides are TGTGCCAGCATCCCTGGGGACTACCTATCCTACAATGAGCAGTTCTTC. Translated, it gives CASIPGDYLSYNEQFF.

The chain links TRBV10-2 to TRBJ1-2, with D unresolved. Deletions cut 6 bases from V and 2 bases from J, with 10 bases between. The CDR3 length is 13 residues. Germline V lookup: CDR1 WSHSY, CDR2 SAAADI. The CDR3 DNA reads TGCGCCAGCAGGGACCCAGTGAACTATGGCTACACCTTC. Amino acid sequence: CASRDPVNYGYTF.

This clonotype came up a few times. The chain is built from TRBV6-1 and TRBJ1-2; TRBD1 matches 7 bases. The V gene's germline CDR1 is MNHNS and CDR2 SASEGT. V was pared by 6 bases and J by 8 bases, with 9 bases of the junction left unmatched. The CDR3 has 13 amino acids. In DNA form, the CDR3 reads TGTGCCAGCAGAGGGGGCAGGGAGGGAGGCTACACCTTC. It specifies CASRGGREGGYTF.

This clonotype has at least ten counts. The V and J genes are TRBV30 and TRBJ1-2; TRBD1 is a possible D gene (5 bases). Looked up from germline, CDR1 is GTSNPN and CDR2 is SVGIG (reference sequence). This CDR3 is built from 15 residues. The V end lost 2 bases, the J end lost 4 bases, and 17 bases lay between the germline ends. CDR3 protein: CAWSNSGTIGYGYTF. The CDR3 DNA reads TGTGCCTGGAGTAACTCCGGGACTATTGGCTATGGCTACACCTTC.

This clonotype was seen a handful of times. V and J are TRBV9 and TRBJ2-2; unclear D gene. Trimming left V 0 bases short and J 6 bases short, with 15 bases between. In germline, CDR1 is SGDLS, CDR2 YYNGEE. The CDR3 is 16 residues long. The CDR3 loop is CASSVAPSSRAGELFF. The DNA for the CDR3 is TGTGCCAGCAGCGTAGCCCCCTCCAGTAGGGCCGGGGAGCTGTTTTTT.

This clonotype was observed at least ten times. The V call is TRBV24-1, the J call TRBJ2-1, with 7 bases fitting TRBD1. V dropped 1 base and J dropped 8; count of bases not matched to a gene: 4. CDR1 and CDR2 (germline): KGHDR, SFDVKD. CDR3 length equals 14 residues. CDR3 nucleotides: TGTGCCACCAGTGATTTTAAAGGGGGCGATGAGCAGTTCTTC. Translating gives CATSDFKGGDEQFF.

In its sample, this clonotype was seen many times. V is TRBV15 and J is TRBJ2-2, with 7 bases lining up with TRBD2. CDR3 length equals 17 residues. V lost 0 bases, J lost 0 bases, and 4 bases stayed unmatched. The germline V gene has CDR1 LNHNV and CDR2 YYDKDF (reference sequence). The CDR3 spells CATSRDRTSANTGELFF. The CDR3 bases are TGTGCCACCAGCAGAGATCGTACTAGCGCGAACACCGGGGAGCTGTTTTTT.

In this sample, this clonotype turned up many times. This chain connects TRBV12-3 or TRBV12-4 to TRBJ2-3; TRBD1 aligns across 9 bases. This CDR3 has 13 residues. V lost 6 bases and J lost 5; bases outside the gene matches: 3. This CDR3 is CASRYRGLDTQYF. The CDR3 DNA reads TGTGCCAGCAGGTACAGGGGGCTAGATACGCAGTATTTT.